These T cell receptor beta chains were read from a single sample in a study of long-term antiretroviral therapy in people with HIV. Libraries were prepared by immunoSEQ multiplex PCR; TCRdb keeps only in-frame clonotypes and omits some of them. This repertoire shows roughly 28,000 clones, 70% to 90% found once; its top ten account for around 5.2%. The specimen was unsorted PBMCs, collected 2.7 years after starting antiretroviral therapy. Receptors were obtained from a man aged 35-49 years with HIV. The conserved cysteine and the conserved F or W are not part of the CDR3 here.

v_call cdr3_aa
TRBV5-6 ASSLQGTGSNQPQH
TRBV9 ASSPDPGQTYEQY
TRBV30 AWSAWDSHNEKLF
TRBV28 ASSFLTPYQETQY
TRBV6-5 ASSSDPPYEQY
TRBV28 ASSPTTTGNTIY
TRBV30 AWSVKGRSYEQY
TRBV5-1 ASSHGGEKLF
TRBV7-8 ASSLNARIQETQY
TRBV9 ASSVEFGATGELF
TRBV7-2 ASSLVSGNQPQH
TRBV19 ASSIGGYSEQY
TRBV15 ATSTQGYGTEAF